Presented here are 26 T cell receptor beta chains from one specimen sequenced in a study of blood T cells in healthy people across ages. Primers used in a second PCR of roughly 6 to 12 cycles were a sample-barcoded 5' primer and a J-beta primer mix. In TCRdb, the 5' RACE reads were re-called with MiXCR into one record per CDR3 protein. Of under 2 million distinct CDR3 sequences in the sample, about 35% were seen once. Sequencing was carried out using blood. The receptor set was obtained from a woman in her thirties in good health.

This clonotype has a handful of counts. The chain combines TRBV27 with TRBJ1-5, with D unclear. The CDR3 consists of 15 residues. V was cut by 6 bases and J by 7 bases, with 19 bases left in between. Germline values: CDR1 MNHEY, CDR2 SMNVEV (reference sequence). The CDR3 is CASSGYLGRDQPQHF. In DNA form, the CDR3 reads TGTGCCAGCAGCGGATATCTAGGCAGAGACCAGCCCCAGCATTTT.

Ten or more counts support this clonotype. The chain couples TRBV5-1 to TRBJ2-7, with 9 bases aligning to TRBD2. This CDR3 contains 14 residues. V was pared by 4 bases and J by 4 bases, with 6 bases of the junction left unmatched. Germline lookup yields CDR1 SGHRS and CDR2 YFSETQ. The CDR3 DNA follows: TGCGCCAGCAGCCGGTCTAGCGGGACGTACGAGCAGTACTTC. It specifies CASSRSSGTYEQYF.

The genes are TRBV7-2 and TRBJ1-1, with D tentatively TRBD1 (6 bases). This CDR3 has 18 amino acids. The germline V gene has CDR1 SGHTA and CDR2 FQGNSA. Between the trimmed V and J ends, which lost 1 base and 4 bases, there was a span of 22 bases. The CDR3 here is CASSLVPGGREGGTEAFF. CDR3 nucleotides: TGTGCCAGCAGCTTAGTGCCGGGGGGGCGCGAGGGAGGCACTGAAGCTTTCTTT.

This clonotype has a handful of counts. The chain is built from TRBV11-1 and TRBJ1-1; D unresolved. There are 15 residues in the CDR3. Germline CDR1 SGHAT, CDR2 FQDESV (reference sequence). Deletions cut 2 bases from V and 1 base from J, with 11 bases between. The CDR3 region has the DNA TGTGCCAGCAGCTTAACTCGGGTAAGGAACACTGAAGCTTTCTTT. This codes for CASSLTRVRNTEAFF.

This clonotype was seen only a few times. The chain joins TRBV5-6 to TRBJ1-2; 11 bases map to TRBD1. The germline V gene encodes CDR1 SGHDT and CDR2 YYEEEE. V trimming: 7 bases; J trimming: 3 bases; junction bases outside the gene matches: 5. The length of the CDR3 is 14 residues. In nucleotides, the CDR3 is TGTGCCAGCGCAGCGGGACAGGGGGACTATGGCTACACCTTC. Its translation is CASAAGQGDYGYTF.

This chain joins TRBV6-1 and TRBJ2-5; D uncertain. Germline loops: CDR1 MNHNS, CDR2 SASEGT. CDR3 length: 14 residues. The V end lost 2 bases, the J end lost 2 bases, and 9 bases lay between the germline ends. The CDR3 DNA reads TGTGCCAGCAGTGAATCCCTCGTACAAGAGACCCAGTACTTC. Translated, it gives CASSESLVQETQYF.

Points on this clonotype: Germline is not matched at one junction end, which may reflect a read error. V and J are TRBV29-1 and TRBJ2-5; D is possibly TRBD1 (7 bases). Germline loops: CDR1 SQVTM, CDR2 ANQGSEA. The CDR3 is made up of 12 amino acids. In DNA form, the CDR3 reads TGCAGCGCAGGGGGGTTTGGAGAGACCCGGTACTTC. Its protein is CSAGGFGETRYF. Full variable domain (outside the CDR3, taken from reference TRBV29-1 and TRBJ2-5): SAVISQKPSRDICQRGTSLTIQCQVDSQVTMMFWYRQQPGQSLTLIATANQGSEATYESGFVIDKFPISRPNLTFSTLTVSNMSPEDSSIYLCSAGGFGETRYFGPGTRLLVL.

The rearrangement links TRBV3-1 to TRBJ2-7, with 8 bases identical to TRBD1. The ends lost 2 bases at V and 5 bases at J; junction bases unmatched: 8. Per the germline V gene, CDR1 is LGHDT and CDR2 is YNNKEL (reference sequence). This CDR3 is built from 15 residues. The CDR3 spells CASSQSYGQGNEQYF. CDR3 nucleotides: TGTGCCAGCAGCCAATCCTACGGACAGGGTAACGAGCAGTACTTC.

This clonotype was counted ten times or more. The CDR3 is CASSFGGLRTDTQYF. The CDR3 DNA is TGTGCCAGCAGCTTTGGCGGCCTTAGGACAGATACGCAGTATTTT. The V gene is TRBV7-2, the J gene TRBJ2-3; D is unclear. This CDR3 is 15 amino acids long. Trimming removed 3 bases from V and 3 bases from J, with 13 bases in between. Looked up from germline, CDR1 is SGHTA and CDR2 is FQGNSA. The complete variable domain, with remaining parts taken from reference TRBV7-2 and TRBJ2-3, reads GAGVSQSPSNKVTEKGKDVELRCDPISGHTALYWYRQSLGQGLEFLIYFQGNSAPDKSGLPSDRFSAERTGGSVSTLTIQRTQQEDSAVYLCASSFGGLRTDTQYFGPGTRLTVL.

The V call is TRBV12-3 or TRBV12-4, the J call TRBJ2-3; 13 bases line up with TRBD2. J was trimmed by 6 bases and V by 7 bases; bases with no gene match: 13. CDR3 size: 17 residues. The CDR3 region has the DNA TGTGCCAGCATCGCAGGACTAGCGGGAGTGAGTAGCGATACGCAGTATTTT. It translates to CASIAGLAGVSSDTQYF.

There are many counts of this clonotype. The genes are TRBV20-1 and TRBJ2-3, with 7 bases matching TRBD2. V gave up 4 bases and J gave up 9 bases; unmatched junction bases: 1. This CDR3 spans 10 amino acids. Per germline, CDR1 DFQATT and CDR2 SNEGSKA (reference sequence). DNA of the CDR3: TGCAGTGCTACTAGCGGAACGCAGTATTTT. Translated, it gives CSATSGTQYF.

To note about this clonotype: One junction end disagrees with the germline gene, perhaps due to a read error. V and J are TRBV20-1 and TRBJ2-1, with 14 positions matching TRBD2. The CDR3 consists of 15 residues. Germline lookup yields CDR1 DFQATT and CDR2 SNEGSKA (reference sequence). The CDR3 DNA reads TGCAGTGCTCCCGGGACTAGCGGGAGTCGCAATGGGCAGTTCTTC. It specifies CSAPGTSGSRNGQFF.

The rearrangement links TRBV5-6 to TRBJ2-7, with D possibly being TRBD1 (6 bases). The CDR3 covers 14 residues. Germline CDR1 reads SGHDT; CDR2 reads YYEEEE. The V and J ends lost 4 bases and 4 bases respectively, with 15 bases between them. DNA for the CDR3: TGTGCCAGCAGCCCGGATCCTACAGGGTACGAGCAGTACTTC. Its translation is CASSPDPTGYEQYF. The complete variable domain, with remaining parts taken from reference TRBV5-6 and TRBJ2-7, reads DAGVTQSPTHLIKTRGQQVTLRCSPKSGHDTVSWYQQALGQGPQFIFQYYEEEERQRGNFPDRFSGHQFPNYSSELNVNALLLGDSALYLCASSPDPTGYEQYFGPGTRLTVT.

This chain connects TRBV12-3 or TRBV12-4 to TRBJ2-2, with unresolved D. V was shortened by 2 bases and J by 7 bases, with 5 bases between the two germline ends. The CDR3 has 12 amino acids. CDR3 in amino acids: CASSLTDGELFF. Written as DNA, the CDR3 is TGTGCCAGCAGTTTAACCGACGGGGAGCTGTTTTTT.

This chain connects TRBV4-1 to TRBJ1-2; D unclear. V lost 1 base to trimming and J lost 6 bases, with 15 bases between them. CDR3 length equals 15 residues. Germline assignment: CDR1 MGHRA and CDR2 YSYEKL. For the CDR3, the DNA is TGCGCCAGCAGCCAAGCCCAAGCATTTAGGAATGGCTACACCTTC. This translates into CASSQAQAFRNGYTF.

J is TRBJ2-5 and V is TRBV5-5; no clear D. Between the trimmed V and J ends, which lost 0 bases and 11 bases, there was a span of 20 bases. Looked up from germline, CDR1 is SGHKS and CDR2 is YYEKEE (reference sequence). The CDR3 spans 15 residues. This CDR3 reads CASSLVASQVSEQYF. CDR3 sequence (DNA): TGTGCCAGCAGCTTGGTGGCTTCCCAAGTAAGTGAGCAGTACTTC.

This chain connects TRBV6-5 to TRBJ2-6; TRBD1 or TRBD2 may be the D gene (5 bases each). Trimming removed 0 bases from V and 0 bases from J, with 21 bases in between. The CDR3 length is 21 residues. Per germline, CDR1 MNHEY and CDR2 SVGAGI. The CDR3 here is CASSYSRGQGPSISGANVLTF. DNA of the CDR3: TGTGCCAGCAGTTACTCCCGAGGTCAGGGACCGTCGATCTCTGGGGCCAACGTCCTGACTTTC.

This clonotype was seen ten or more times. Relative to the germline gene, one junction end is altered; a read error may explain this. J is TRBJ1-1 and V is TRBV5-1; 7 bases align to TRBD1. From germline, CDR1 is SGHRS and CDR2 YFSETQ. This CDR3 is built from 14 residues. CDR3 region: CASSLGQPNTEAFF. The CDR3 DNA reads TGTGCCAGCAGTTTGGGACAGCCGAACACTGAAGCTTTCTTT.

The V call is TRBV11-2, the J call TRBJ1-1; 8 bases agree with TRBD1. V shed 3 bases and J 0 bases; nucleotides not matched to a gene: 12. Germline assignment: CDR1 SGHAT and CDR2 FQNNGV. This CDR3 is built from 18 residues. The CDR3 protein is CASSFDFSGQGLNTEAFF. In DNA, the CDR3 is TGTGCCAGCAGCTTTGATTTTTCCGGACAGGGCCTGAACACTGAAGCTTTCTTT.

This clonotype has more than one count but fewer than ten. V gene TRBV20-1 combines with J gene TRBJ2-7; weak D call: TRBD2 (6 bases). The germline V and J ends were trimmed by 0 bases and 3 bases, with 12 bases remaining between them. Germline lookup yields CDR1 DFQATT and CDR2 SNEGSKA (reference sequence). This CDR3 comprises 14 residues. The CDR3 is CSARDPAGFYEQYF. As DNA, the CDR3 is TGCAGTGCTAGAGACCCCGCGGGGTTCTACGAGCAGTACTTC.

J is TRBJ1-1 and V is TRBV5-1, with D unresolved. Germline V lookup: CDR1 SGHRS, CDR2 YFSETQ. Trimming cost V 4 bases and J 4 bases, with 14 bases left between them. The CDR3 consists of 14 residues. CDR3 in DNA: TGCGCCAGCAGCCCCCCGGGTTCGGGCACTGAAGCTTTCTTT. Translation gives CASSPPGSGTEAFF.

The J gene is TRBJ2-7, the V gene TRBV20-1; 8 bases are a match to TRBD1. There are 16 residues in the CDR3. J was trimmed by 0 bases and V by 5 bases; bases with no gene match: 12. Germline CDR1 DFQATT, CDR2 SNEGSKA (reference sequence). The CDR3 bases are TGCAGTGCTCAAGGGGCAGGGGGCGATAACTCCTACGAGCAGTACTTC. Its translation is CSAQGAGGDNSYEQYF.

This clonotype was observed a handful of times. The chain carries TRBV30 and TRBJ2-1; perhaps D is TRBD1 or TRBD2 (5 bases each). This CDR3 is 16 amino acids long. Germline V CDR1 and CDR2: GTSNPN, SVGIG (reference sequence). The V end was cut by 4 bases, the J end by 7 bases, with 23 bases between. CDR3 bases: TGTGCCTGGATCCCCAGCCCAGCGGCTTGGGGGAATGAGCAGTTCTTC. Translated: CAWIPSPAAWGNEQFF.

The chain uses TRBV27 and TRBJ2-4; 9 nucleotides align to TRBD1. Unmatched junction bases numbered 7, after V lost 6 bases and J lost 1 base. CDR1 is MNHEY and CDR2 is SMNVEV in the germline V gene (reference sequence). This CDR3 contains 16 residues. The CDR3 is CASRYTGGPAKNIQYF. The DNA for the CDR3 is TGTGCCAGCAGATACACAGGGGGCCCTGCCAAAAACATTCAGTACTTC.

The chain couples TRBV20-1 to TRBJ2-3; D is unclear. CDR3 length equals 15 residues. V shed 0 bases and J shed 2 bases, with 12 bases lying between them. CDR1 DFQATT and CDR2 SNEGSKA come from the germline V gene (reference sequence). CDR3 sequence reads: CSARDGTPNTDTQYF. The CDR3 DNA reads TGCAGTGCTAGAGACGGTACGCCGAACACAGATACGCAGTATTTT.

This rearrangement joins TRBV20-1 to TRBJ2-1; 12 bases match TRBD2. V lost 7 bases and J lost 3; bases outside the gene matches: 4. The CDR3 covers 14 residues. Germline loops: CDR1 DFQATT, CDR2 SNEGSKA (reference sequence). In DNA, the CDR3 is TGCAGTGTCCCGACTAGCGGGAGCTACAATGAGCAGTTCTTC. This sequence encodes CSVPTSGSYNEQFF.